The 12 T cell receptor beta chains presented below share a single source sample, sequenced in a study of radiation and T cells in renal cell carcinoma. The assay was immunoSEQ multiplex PCR, and TCRdb's table has in-frame clones only and misses some. The data hold roughly 120,000 clones, with approximately 78% observed a single time. The time point here: baseline pretreatment blood. Treatment here: 15 Gy SBRT to primary tumor, nephrectomy 4 weeks later. The material sequenced was blood, taken from a patient whose treatment included radiotherapy and nephrectomy. The receptors were gathered from a woman aged 55 to 70 with renal cell carcinoma.

This clone was found a few times. This sequence joins TRBV15 and TRBJ1-5; D perhaps matches TRBD1 (5 bases). Germline-derived CDR1 and CDR2 are LNHNV and YYDKDF (reference sequence). V was shortened by 5 bases and J by 5 bases, with 10 bases between the two germline ends. There are 13 residues in the CDR3. The DNA for the CDR3 is TGTGCCACCAGCCTTGACAGTTATCAGCCCCAGCATTTT. This sequence encodes CATSLDSYQPQHF.

The V gene is TRBV9, the J gene TRBJ1-2; a weak D match, TRBD1 (6 bases). The germline V gene has CDR1 SGDLS and CDR2 YYNGEE. There are 13 residues in the CDR3. Trimming took off 6 bases at V and 7 bases at J, with 16 bases between the two ends. CDR3 sequence: CASNRRGSPGYTF. CDR3 bases: TGTGCCAGCAACAGAAGGGGGTCCCCTGGCTACACCTTC.

This clone was picked up a small number of times. The CDR3 end shows no conserved phenylalanine or tryptophan, and so a read error is likely. The DNA is left out, because the CDR3 cannot be placed on it with certainty; the CDR3 is given as TCRdb lists it. The chain recombines TRBV14 with TRBJ1-5; the table's TRBD1 call for D was not verified on the DNA. The CDR3 comprises 12 residues, both ends counted. The germline gives CDR1 SGHDN, CDR2 FVKESK. The CDR3 region is CASSQWDRGRPA.

V usage is TRBV9 and J usage is TRBJ2-5; 7 positions agree with TRBD2. The CDR3 spans 16 residues. V lost 0 bases, J lost 5 bases, and 10 bases stayed unmatched. Germline CDR1 SGDLS, CDR2 YYNGEE. In DNA, the CDR3 is TGTGCCAGCAGCGTAGTGGGGGAGGGCCTATATGAGACCCAGTACTTC. The encoded protein is CASSVVGEGLYETQYF.

The chain combines TRBV15 with TRBJ1-5; D not resolved. The CDR3 runs 12 residues. Trimming took 5 bases from V and 5 from J, leaving 7 bases between them. CDR1 and CDR2 (germline): LNHNV, YYDKDF (reference sequence). CDR3 nucleotides: TGTGCCACCAGCGGAGTTTATCAGCCCCAGCATTTT. Translating it yields CATSGVYQPQHF.

The rearrangement links TRBV6-6 to TRBJ1-1; D is undetermined. CDR1 MNHNY and CDR2 SVGAGI come from the germline V gene (reference sequence). The CDR3 is 13 amino acids. Deletions cut 0 bases from V and 6 bases from J, with 8 bases between. CDR3 nucleotide sequence: TGTGCCAGCAGTTACTCGCTTCGGGCTGAAGCTTTCTTT. Protein product: CASSYSLRAEAFF.

The V and J genes are TRBV27 and TRBJ2-5, with D perhaps TRBD1 or TRBD2 (7 bases each). The V gene's germline CDR1 is MNHEY and CDR2 SMNVEV (reference sequence). The V end lost 5 bases, the J end lost 0 bases, and 16 bases lay between the germline ends. The CDR3 length is 16 residues. The CDR3 spells CASSRWGGGDQETQYF. DNA of the CDR3: TGTGCCAGCAGTCGATGGGGAGGGGGCGACCAAGAGACCCAGTACTTC.

This chain joins TRBV6-5 and TRBJ2-2; no reliable D call. Trimming pared 6 bases from V and 2 bases from J, leaving 13 bases between. The CDR3 length is 15 residues. Germline V gene sequence: CDR1 MNHEY, CDR2 SVGAGI. The CDR3 here is CASRLSGFNTGELFF. The CDR3 DNA reads as TGTGCCAGCAGGCTTTCCGGGTTCAACACCGGGGAGCTGTTTTTT.

This clone has only a few counts. The chain employs TRBV28 and TRBJ2-5; D is perhaps TRBD1 (6 bases). The closer fit of TRBJ2-7 to the DNA end suggests the J call may be wrong. The germline V gene has CDR1 MDHEN and CDR2 SYDVKM. The CDR3 length is 13 residues. The CDR3 here is CASSGGSSYEQYF. The CDR3 nucleotides read TGTGCCAGCAGTGGGGGCAGCTCCTACGAGCAGTACTTC.

This chain uses TRBV18 with TRBJ1-1, with 9 bases matching TRBD1. With 2 bases clipped from V and 3 bases from J, the junction kept 7 bases outside the gene matches. CDR3 length: 16 residues. Germline V gene sequence: CDR1 KGHSH, CDR2 LQKENI. The CDR3 here is CASSPLTGGADTEAFF. The CDR3, as DNA: TGTGCCAGCTCACCATTAACAGGGGGCGCGGACACTGAAGCTTTCTTT.

The chain links TRBV11-2 to TRBJ1-2; D is uncertain. This CDR3 region has 12 residues. CDR1 and CDR2 (germline): SGHAT, FQNNGV. Trimming left V 8 bases short and J 4 bases short, with 11 bases between. The CDR3 sequence is CASHSGTYGYTF. CDR3 bases: TGTGCCAGCCACAGCGGCACCTATGGCTACACCTTC.

This chain joins TRBV6-5 and TRBJ1-6; D unclear. V lost 7 bases, J lost 7 bases, and 14 bases lay in between. Germline V CDR1 and CDR2: MNHEY, SVGAGI. The CDR3 is 14 residues long. CDR3 sequence (DNA): TGTGCCAGCACCACCGGGGTGGACAATTCACCCCTCCACTTT. Residues: CASTTGVDNSPLHF.